This T cell receptor (beta chain) was profiled in a study of blood T cell repertoires in COVID-19. Background on the study: From T cells, B-cell-depleted T cells, or PBMCs came the material, which was cDNA or gDNA.

Clones were read by immunoSEQ multiplex PCR, and TCRdb kept only the in-frame ones, dropping some. The sample records around 100,000 clones, around nine tenths being singletons. Germline V lookup: CDR1 MDHEN, CDR2 SYDVKM. Trimming left V 3 bases short and J 0 bases short, with 8 bases between. This CDR3 contains 14 residues. Sequencing was carried out using peripheral blood. The rearrangement uses TRBV28 and TRBJ2-5; perhaps TRBD1 as D (6 bases). This clonotype was sampled from a human donor in a cohort sampled during active COVID-19. CDR3 protein: CASSFRTDQETQYF. The CDR3 DNA sequence: TGTGCCAGCAGTTTTCGGACAGACCAAGAGACCCAGTACTTC.